Listed below are T cell receptor beta chains from one sample, sequenced in a study of blood T cell repertoires in COVID-19. The table came from immunoSEQ multiplex PCR; TCRdb's copy has only in-frame clones and leaves some out. The sample lists over 250,000 clones, around nine tenths occurring once. Sequencing was performed on peripheral blood. The receptor set was obtained from a man aged 45 to 65 with acute or convalescent COVID-19. Both conserved end residues are part of each CDR3. D genes are given only for firm matches. Rows give clone size only sometimes, using once, few, many, or a class for an expanded clone.

clone_size	v_call	d_call	j_call	cdr3_aa	cdr3_nt
once	TRBV7-3	TRBD2	TRBJ2-1	CASSLGGTSAYNEQFF	TGTGCCAGCAGCTTAGGGGGGACTAGCGCCTACAATGAGCAGTTCTTC
few	TRBV7-3	-	TRBJ2-7	CASSLTSSSYEQYF	TGTGCCAGCAGCTTAACAAGTAGCTCCTACGAGCAGTACTTC
once	TRBV12-3/TRBV12-4	-	TRBJ1-3	CASRLAAGNTIYF	TGTGCCAGCAGGCTCGCGGCTGGAAACACCATATATTTT
-	TRBV11-3	-	TRBJ1-2	CASSYMPSPRDYGYTF	TGTGCCAGCAGCTATATGCCGTCCCCAAGAGACTATGGCTACACCTTC
-	TRBV5-1	TRBD1	TRBJ2-7	CASSLTGGVHEQYF	TGCGCCAGCAGCTTGACAGGGGGCGTCCACGAGCAGTACTTC
-	TRBV19	TRBD1	TRBJ2-1	CASSIGPGQEQFF	TGTGCCAGTAGTATTGGGCCGGGACAGGAGCAGTTCTTC
-	TRBV19	-	TRBJ1-2	CASSITGGSVYGYTF	TGTGCCAGTAGTATAACTGGGGGCTCGGTCTATGGCTACACCTTC
once	TRBV10-3	-	TRBJ2-7	CAISESGGGNEQYF	TGTGCCATCAGTGAGTCTGGCGGGGGCAACGAGCAGTACTTC
-	TRBV5-1	TRBD2	TRBJ2-5	CASSPGTNQETQYF	TGCGCCAGCAGCCCTGGGACTAACCAAGAGACCCAGTACTTC
-	TRBV30	-	TRBJ2-3	CAWSITNTDTQYF	TGTGCCTGGAGCATTACTAATACGGATACGCAGTATTTT
once	TRBV2	-	TRBJ1-1	CASRTGLNTEAFF	TGTGCCAGCAGAACAGGCTTGAACACTGAAGCTTTCTTT
-	TRBV15	-	TRBJ2-1	CATSRLAGEQFF	TGTGCCACCAGCAGACTAGCCGGGGAGCAGTTCTTC
-	TRBV3-1/TRBV3-2	-	TRBJ1-5	CASSQDLGGLSNQPQHF	TGTGCCAGCAGCCAAGACTTGGGGGGACTTAGCAATCAGCCCCAGCATTTT
-	TRBV6-6	-	TRBJ1-4	CASSPEPEKLFF	TGTGCCAGCAGCCCGGAGCCGGAAAAACTGTTTTTT
-	TRBV4-1	-	TRBJ2-5	CASSHIRGNDPQYF	TGCGCCAGCAGCCACATACGGGGAAATGATCCCCAGTACTTC
once	TRBV5-1	TRBD1	TRBJ2-5	CASSLADRGLKTQYF	TGCGCCAGCAGCTTGGCGGACAGGGGGTTGAAGACCCAGTACTTC
-	TRBV3-1/TRBV3-2	-	TRBJ2-2	CASSQVRGSTGELFF	TGTGCCAGCAGCCAAGTAAGGGGAAGTACCGGGGAGCTGTTTTTT
-	TRBV5-1	-	TRBJ1-1	CASSLGSSTEAFF	TGCGCCAGCAGCTTGGGGAGCAGCACTGAAGCTTTCTTT
-	TRBV7-9	TRBD1	TRBJ2-6	CASSRQGAGANVLTF	TGTGCCAGCAGCCGCCAGGGGGCTGGGGCCAACGTCCTGACTTTC
-	TRBV11-3	TRBD1	TRBJ2-3	CASSLRKNQGASTDTQYF	TGTGCCAGCAGCTTAAGGAAGAACCAGGGGGCTAGCACAGATACGCAGTATTTT
-	TRBV7-9	-	TRBJ1-3	CASSLDPGRNTIYF	TGTGCCAGCAGCTTAGATCCAGGCAGAAACACCATATATTTT
-	TRBV9	-	TRBJ2-3	CASSVVGDTSDTQYF	TGTGCCAGCAGCGTAGTTGGGGACACTTCAGATACGCAGTATTTT
-	TRBV7-9	TRBD2	TRBJ2-1	CASSWTSEQFF	TGTGCCAGCAGCTGGACTAGTGAGCAGTTCTTC
-	TRBV6-1	-	TRBJ1-3	CASSEAQGWGPGSGNTIYF	TGTGCCAGCAGTGAAGCGCAAGGGTGGGGCCCTGGTTCGGGAAACACCATATATTTT
-	TRBV4-1	-	TRBJ1-3	CASSQVVASGNTIYF	TGCGCCAGCAGCCAAGTCGTAGCCTCTGGAAACACCATATATTTT
-	TRBV5-1	-	TRBJ2-2	CASSFDRQYTGELFF	TGCGCCAGCAGCTTCGACAGGCAGTACACCGGGGAGCTGTTTTTT
-	TRBV9	-	TRBJ1-1	CASSVHRDLAEAFF	TGTGCCAGCAGCGTCCACAGGGACCTAGCTGAAGCTTTCTTT
once	TRBV5-8	-	TRBJ1-2	CASPWEGSGYTF	TGTGCCAGCCCCTGGGAGGGCTCTGGCTACACCTTC
-	TRBV10-3	-	TRBJ1-1	CAITPGNTEAFF	TGTGCCATCACCCCGGGGAACACTGAAGCTTTCTTT
-	TRBV30	-	TRBJ1-4	CAWSGQINEKLFF	TGTGCCTGGAGTGGACAGATTAATGAAAAACTGTTTTTT
-	TRBV7-3	-	TRBJ1-5	CASSLRGGNQPQHF	TGTGCCAGCAGCTTAAGGGGGGGCAATCAGCCCCAGCATTTT
-	TRBV5-1	TRBD1	TRBJ1-1	CASSLGGTVRPLTEAFF	TGCGCCAGCAGCTTGGGGGGGACAGTCCGCCCGTTGACTGAAGCTTTCTTT
few	TRBV28	-	TRBJ1-6	CASTSQGSPLHF	TGTGCCAGCACTTCACAGGGTTCACCCCTCCACTTT
-	TRBV5-1	TRBD2	TRBJ2-3	CASSFGGLAGGRDTQYF	TGCGCCAGCAGCTTCGGAGGACTAGCGGGGGGGCGAGATACGCAGTATTTT
-	TRBV15	-	TRBJ1-1	CATRGEYTEAFF	TGTGCCACCAGGGGAGAGTACACTGAAGCTTTCTTT
-	TRBV7-9	-	TRBJ1-1	CASSRGTEAFF	TGTGCCAGCAGTAGAGGGACTGAAGCTTTCTTT
-	TRBV5-5	-	TRBJ1-2	CASSPRGGGSPSYGYTF	TGTGCCAGCAGCCCACGAGGTGGAGGATCTCCCTCCTATGGCTACACCTTC
-	TRBV6-5	TRBD2	TRBJ2-5	CASSYNGGKQETQYF	TGTGCCAGCAGTTACAACGGGGGGAAACAAGAGACCCAGTACTTC
-	TRBV19	TRBD1	TRBJ1-2	CASSIETGGYGYTF	TGTGCCAGTAGTATTGAGACAGGGGGCTATGGCTACACCTTC
-	TRBV6-5	TRBD1	TRBJ1-3	CASSLGQGAYGNTIYF	TGTGCCAGCAGTTTAGGACAGGGGGCCTATGGAAACACCATATATTTT
-	TRBV5-6	-	TRBJ2-3	CASSLTLKGVTDTQYF	TGTGCCAGCAGCTTGACCCTGAAGGGGGTGACAGATACGCAGTATTTT
-	TRBV5-1	TRBD1	TRBJ1-1	CASSARQGLVNTEAFF	TGCGCCAGCAGCGCAAGACAGGGTCTTGTGAACACTGAAGCTTTCTTT
-	TRBV6-6	TRBD1	TRBJ1-2	CASRGTGTENYGYTF	TGTGCCAGCAGGGGGACCGGGACAGAAAACTATGGCTACACCTTC
-	TRBV19	TRBD1	TRBJ1-2	CASSPGQGHGYTF	TGTGCCAGTAGTCCAGGACAGGGTCACGGCTACACCTTC
-	TRBV2	-	TRBJ1-1	CARSRGAQRTEAFF	TGTGCCCGTTCCCGGGGGGCTCAGAGGACTGAAGCTTTCTTT